The 16 T cell receptor beta chains given below trace back to one sample, sequenced in a study of T-cell memory formation after mild COVID-19. TCRdb reprocessed the 5' RACE reads via MiXCR and lists one record per CDR3 protein. The sample records under 450,000 distinct CDR3 sequences, under 15% being singletons. Sequencing was performed on PBMCs or a T cell subset sorted from them (not recorded which). These receptors were obtained from a man in his late teens or twenties who had mild COVID-19 (a few samples of this study predate the infection). Cell type and time point are not known.

This clonotype was seen repeatedly, ten times or more. V usage is TRBV18 and J usage is TRBJ1-1; no firm D call. Germline CDR1 is KGHSH and CDR2 is LQKENI. V was clipped by 8 bases and J by 1 base, with 11 bases between them. The CDR3 totals 13 residues. The CDR3 coding sequence is TGTGCCAGCCAAGTCGGGGAGAACACTGAAGCTTTCTTT. This encodes CASQVGENTEAFF.

The rearrangement uses TRBV6-5 and TRBJ2-7, with 8 bases identical to TRBD1. The CDR3 sequence is 15 residues long. Germline CDR1 reads MNHEY; CDR2 reads SVGAGI. Unmatched junction bases numbered 7, after V lost 6 bases and J lost 0 bases. Here the CDR3 reads CASSRGQGISYEQYV. In nucleotides, the CDR3 is TGTGCCAGCAGCCGCGGACAGGGCATCTCCTACGAGCAGTACGTC.

This clonotype came up a few times. The chain joins TRBV4-2 to TRBJ2-7; a possible D gene is TRBD1 (5 bases). Deletions cut 4 bases from V and 3 bases from J, with 16 bases between. This CDR3 region has 15 residues. Germline V gene data show CDR1 as LGHNA and CDR2 as YNFKEQ. As DNA, the CDR3 is TGTGCCAGCAGCCCAGGTCTGGGGCCCTTCTACGAGCAGTACTTC. Encoded protein: CASSPGLGPFYEQYF.

The gene calls are TRBV19 and TRBJ2-3, with D perhaps TRBD1 (5 bases). Deletions cut 3 bases from V and 7 bases from J, with 20 bases between. The CDR3 has 16 amino acids. CDR1 and CDR2 (germline): LNHDA, SQIVND (reference sequence). The CDR3 region is CASSIGLQDHNYTQYF. The CDR3 coding sequence is TGTGCCAGTAGTATTGGATTACAGGACCACAACTATACGCAGTATTTT.

This clonotype was detected only a few times. The chain has TRBV29-1 and TRBJ1-4; 7 bases align to TRBD1. J lost 7 bases, V lost 4 bases, and 3 bases had no gene match. Germline V gene data show CDR1 as SQVTM and CDR2 as ANQGSEA. This CDR3 has 12 residues. The CDR3 is CSVGQGSEKLFF. DNA for the CDR3: TGCAGCGTTGGACAGGGCTCTGAAAAACTGTTTTTT.

The chain uses TRBV7-6 and TRBJ2-3; TRBD1 aligns across 7 bases. After removal of 3 bases from V and 1 base from J, the junction contained 4 bases not matched to a gene. This CDR3 comprises 15 residues. Germline V gene sequence: CDR1 SGHVS, CDR2 FNYEAQ. The CDR3 DNA is TGTGCCAGCAGCTTGTTAACAGGGGGCACAGATACGCAGTATTTT. Its translation is CASSLLTGGTDTQYF.

This clonotype was detected a few times. The chain couples TRBV14 to TRBJ1-1, with D hard to call. Trimming pared 4 bases from V and 4 bases from J, leaving 19 bases between. The CDR3 runs 16 residues. Germline assignment: CDR1 SGHDN and CDR2 FVKESK. The CDR3 region is CASSPFSLGWGTEAFF. The CDR3 DNA reads TGTGCCAGCAGCCCATTTTCCCTTGGTTGGGGCACTGAAGCTTTCTTT.

The V and J genes are TRBV9 and TRBJ2-3; D possibly corresponds to TRBD2 (5 bases). Germline V CDR1 and CDR2: SGDLS, YYNGEE. V shed 3 bases and J shed 2 bases, with 16 bases lying between them. The CDR3 has 16 amino acids. Written as DNA, the CDR3 is TGTGCCAGCAGCGCCCATCGCCGGGGATACACAGATACGCAGTATTTT. It codes for CASSAHRRGYTDTQYF.

This clonotype was observed a handful of times. This chain links TRBV12-3 or TRBV12-4 with TRBJ2-7; D possibly corresponds to TRBD1 (5 bases). The CDR3 loop spans 15 amino acids. The V and J ends lost 0 bases and 2 bases respectively, with 11 bases between them. For the CDR3, the DNA is TGTGCCAGCAGTTTAGCGGACACCCGTACCTACGAGCAGTACTTC. Amino acid sequence: CASSLADTRTYEQYF.

The chain employs TRBV12-3 or TRBV12-4 and TRBJ2-3; D is uncertain. V was trimmed by 6 bases and J by 4 bases, leaving 11 bases between them. The CDR3 is 13 residues long. CDR3 DNA sequence: TGTGCCAGCAGACCCGGATGGGCAGATACGCAGTATTTT. It specifies CASRPGWADTQYF.

In DNA form, the CDR3 reads TGTGCCAGCATTATGACTAGCCGCGCGGGCGGGGAGCTGTTTTTT. It yields the protein CASIMTSRAGGELFF. The gene calls are TRBV7-9 and TRBJ2-2; 7 bases agree with TRBD2. The CDR3 totals 15 residues. The germline V gene has CDR1 SEHNR and CDR2 FQNEAQ (reference sequence). The V segment lost 7 bases and the J segment 7 bases; nucleotides outside the gene matches: 12.

This sequence joins TRBV6-2 or TRBV6-3 and TRBJ2-5; 10 nucleotides match TRBD1. The CDR3 runs 16 residues. Germline assignment: CDR1 MNHEY and CDR2 SVGEGT. With V trimmed by 6 bases and J by 8 bases, 15 bases remained unmatched. The CDR3 DNA is TGTGCCAGCAGCCCCGACGCCGGGACAGGGGAGTATACCCAGTACTTC. This encodes CASSPDAGTGEYTQYF.

The rearrangement links TRBV5-1 to TRBJ2-6, with a possible D match to TRBD2 (6 bases). Trimming pared 6 bases from V and 0 bases from J, leaving 13 bases between. Looked up from germline, CDR1 is SGHRS and CDR2 is YFSETQ. The CDR3 is 16 amino acids. The CDR3 sequence: CASKVQGLSGANVLTF. DNA for the CDR3: TGCGCCAGCAAGGTGCAGGGACTCTCTGGGGCCAACGTCCTGACTTTC.

This clonotype has just a few counts. The chain links TRBV18 to TRBJ1-1; possibly TRBD1 for D (5 bases). Deletions cut 8 bases from V and 11 bases from J, with 24 bases between. Germline CDR1 and CDR2: KGHSH and LQKENI. This CDR3 comprises 14 residues. The CDR3 region is CASNGAGALIPAFF. CDR3 coding DNA: TGTGCCAGCAACGGGGCCGGGGCCCTTATTCCGGCTTTCTTT.

V and J are TRBV2 and TRBJ1-2; TRBD1 matches at 7 bases. The V gene end was trimmed by 8 bases and the J gene end by 0 bases; junction bases not matched to a gene: 6. This CDR3 spans 14 amino acids. Germline CDR1 is SNHLY and CDR2 is FYNNEI. The CDR3 loop reads CASLAQGANYGYTF. The CDR3 nucleotides read TGTGCCAGCCTCGCGCAGGGGGCTAACTATGGCTACACCTTC.

This clonotype was observed a handful of times. The V gene is TRBV20-1, the J gene TRBJ1-2; the match to TRBD1 covers 9 bases. V was pared by 3 bases and J by 4 bases, with 12 bases of the junction left unmatched. The V gene's germline CDR1 is DFQATT and CDR2 SNEGSKA (reference sequence). This CDR3 is built from 16 residues. The CDR3 nucleotides read TGCAGTGCTAGGGGTGACAGGGGGATCGGGAGCTATGGCTACACCTTC. As protein: CSARGDRGIGSYGYTF.